This TCR beta chain was sequenced for a study of OX40 agonist ivuxolimab in advanced cancers. Germline CDR1 is LNHDA and CDR2 is SQIVND (reference sequence). Trimming took off 10 bases at V and 0 bases at J, with 13 bases between the two ends. This CDR3 has 14 amino acids. On this clone itself: What it binds is not known.

General observations from the study: Normalized expansion of T-cell clones was also low for some nonresponders.

Any history of autoimmune disease or systemic immunosuppression disqualified patients. Only in-frame clones appear in the TCRdb table, and some are missing; sequencing was by immunoSEQ multiplex PCR. The sample holds 58,000 or so clones; 89% are singletons and the top ten take around 12%. This clonotype was obtained from an adult with an advanced solid tumor such as melanoma, head and neck, liver or kidney cancer. The source material was CD4+ or CD8+ T cells sorted from blood, sampled in a trial of the OX40 agonist ivuxolimab. The chain recombines TRBV19 with TRBJ1-5; D unclear. The CDR3 region is CATHVVNSNQPQHF. As DNA, the CDR3 is TGTGCCACCCATGTGGTGAATAGCAATCAGCCCCAGCATTTT. Full variable domain (remainder filled in from reference TRBV19 and TRBJ1-5): DGGITQSPKYLFRKEGQNVTLSCEQNLNHDAMYWYRQDPGQGLRLIYYSQIVNDFQKGDIAEGYSVSREKKESFPLTVTSAQKNPTAFYLCATHVVNSNQPQHFGDGTRLSIL.